These 11 T cell receptor beta chains originate from one sample sequenced in a study of early T cells in non-severe SARS-CoV-2 infection. A single record per CDR3 protein comes from TCRdb applying MiXCR to the 5' RACE reads. The table includes nearly 90,000 distinct CDR3 sequences, approximately 15% detected once. The source material was whole blood. These receptor sequences come from an adult who was a healthcare worker with PCR-confirmed SARS-CoV-2 infection or an uninfected control (not recorded which).

This clonotype was observed a few times. V usage is TRBV4-2 and J usage is TRBJ2-3; TRBD2 matches 8 bases. V lost 2 bases to trimming and J lost 5 bases; unmatched junction nucleotides: 6. Germline assignment: CDR1 LGHNA and CDR2 YNFKEQ. The CDR3 is made up of 15 amino acids. CDR3 residues: CASSQQSGGEDTQYF. Written as DNA, the CDR3 is TGTGCCAGCAGCCAACAGAGCGGGGGTGAAGATACGCAGTATTTT.

This clonotype was seen repeatedly, ten times or more. For the CDR3, the DNA is TGTGCCAGCAGCTCGACAGGGAGTCCTAATGAAAAACTGTTTTTT. This gives the protein CASSSTGSPNEKLFF. V is TRBV7-9 and J is TRBJ1-4; the match to TRBD1 covers 7 bases. The V segment lost 4 bases and the J segment 3 bases; nucleotides outside the gene matches: 5. Germline V gene lookup returns CDR1 SEHNR and CDR2 FQNEAQ (reference sequence). The CDR3 loop spans 15 amino acids.

The sample holds many counts of this clonotype. The rearrangement joins TRBV6-2 or TRBV6-3 to TRBJ1-1; D gene ambiguous. The CDR3 is made up of 16 amino acids. V lost 6 bases and J lost 5, with 22 bases in between. In germline, CDR1 is MNHEY, CDR2 SVGEGT. Here the CDR3 DNA reads TGTGCCAGCAGCGCCGAGGACCCCGGTGTTGCGACTGAAGCTTTCTTT. This sequence encodes CASSAEDPGVATEAFF.

Here the CDR3 reads CASSHPSERRTSGSYEQYF. DNA for the CDR3: TGCGCCAGCAGCCATCCATCAGAACGTAGGACTAGCGGGAGCTACGAGCAGTACTTC. J is TRBJ2-7 and V is TRBV4-1, with 13 bases identical to TRBD2. Germline V gene data show CDR1 as MGHRA and CDR2 as YSYEKL. The CDR3 covers 19 residues. The ends lost 3 bases at V and 3 bases at J; junction bases unmatched: 14.

In this sample, this clonotype turned up a few times. This chain connects TRBV3-1 to TRBJ2-7; no firm D call. Trimming stripped 3 bases from V and 4 bases from J, with 16 bases between. The germline CDR1 and CDR2 sequences are LGHDT and YNNKEL (reference sequence). This CDR3 has 15 residues. The CDR3 is CASSHSPSRAYEQYF. For the CDR3, the DNA is TGTGCCAGCAGCCACTCTCCCAGCAGAGCTTACGAGCAGTACTTC.

This chain joins TRBV7-2 and TRBJ2-3, with D possibly called TRBD1 or TRBD2 (6 bases each). V dropped 2 bases and J dropped 3 bases, with 9 bases sitting between them. The CDR3 length is 14 residues. Per the germline V gene, CDR1 is SGHTA and CDR2 is FQGNSA. In DNA form, the CDR3 reads TGTGCCAGCAGCTTACGAGGGGGGACAGATACGCAGTATTTT. Residues: CASSLRGGTDTQYF.

The chain has TRBV10-1 and TRBJ2-3; possible D gene TRBD2, 5 bases. In germline, CDR1 is WNHNN, CDR2 SYGVQD (reference sequence). V lost 3 bases and J 0 bases, leaving 13 bases between the germline ends. The CDR3 runs 16 residues. The CDR3 nucleotides read TGCGCCAGCAGTGATTTAGCGCGACCTAGCACAGATACGCAGTATTTT. Its translation: CASSDLARPSTDTQYF.

This clonotype was found many times. The genes are TRBV27 and TRBJ2-1; TRBD2 is a possible D gene (6 bases). Trimming cost V 3 bases and J 2 bases, with 11 bases left between them. CDR1 and CDR2 from the germline V gene are MNHEY and SMNVEV (reference sequence). The CDR3 spans 15 residues. The CDR3 is CASSLTAGPYNEQFF. CDR3 nucleotide sequence: TGTGCCAGCAGTTTGACGGCGGGGCCCTACAATGAGCAGTTCTTC.

The chain uses TRBV20-1 and TRBJ2-7, with 13 nucleotides matching TRBD2. There are 14 residues in the CDR3. Germline loops: CDR1 DFQATT, CDR2 SNEGSKA (reference sequence). With V trimmed by 3 bases and J by 2 bases, 1 base remained unmatched. CDR3 region: CSASTSGRAYEQYF. The CDR3 region has the DNA TGCAGTGCTAGTACTAGCGGGAGGGCCTACGAGCAGTACTTC.

The rearrangement links TRBV20-1 to TRBJ1-2; maybe TRBD1 (6 bases). The CDR3 runs 14 residues. With 6 bases removed from V and 2 bases from J, the gap between germline ends came to 16 bases. The germline V gene encodes CDR1 DFQATT and CDR2 SNEGSKA (reference sequence). CDR3 in DNA: TGCAGTGCCCCCCGACAGGCTCCAAACTATGGCTACACCTTC. The encoded protein is CSAPRQAPNYGYTF.

This clonotype was detected only a few times. The V gene is TRBV7-9, the J gene TRBJ2-7; D possibly corresponds to TRBD1 (6 bases). Per the germline V gene, CDR1 is SEHNR and CDR2 is FQNEAQ (reference sequence). The CDR3 consists of 11 residues. The V end was cut by 5 bases, the J end by 6 bases, with 8 bases between. The CDR3 reads CASSEGVEQYF. The CDR3 DNA sequence: TGTGCCAGCAGCGAGGGGGTCGAGCAGTACTTC.